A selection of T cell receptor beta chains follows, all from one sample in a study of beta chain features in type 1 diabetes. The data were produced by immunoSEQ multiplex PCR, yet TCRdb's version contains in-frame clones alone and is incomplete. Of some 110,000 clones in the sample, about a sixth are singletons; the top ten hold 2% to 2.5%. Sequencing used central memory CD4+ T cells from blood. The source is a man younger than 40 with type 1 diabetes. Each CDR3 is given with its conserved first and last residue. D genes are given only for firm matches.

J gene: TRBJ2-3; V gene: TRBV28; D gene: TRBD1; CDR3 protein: CASSLPGQGVSDTQYF
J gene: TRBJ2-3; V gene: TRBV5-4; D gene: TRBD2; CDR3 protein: CASSLVLAGVGTDTQYF
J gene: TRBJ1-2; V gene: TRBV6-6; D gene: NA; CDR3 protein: CASSSKRDYGYTF
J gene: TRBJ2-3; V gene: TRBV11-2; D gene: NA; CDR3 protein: CASSAGPFSTDTQYF
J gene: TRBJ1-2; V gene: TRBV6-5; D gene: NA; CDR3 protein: CASSLSRDYGYTF
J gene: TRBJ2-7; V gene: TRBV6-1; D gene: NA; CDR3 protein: CASGNMGAMNEQYF
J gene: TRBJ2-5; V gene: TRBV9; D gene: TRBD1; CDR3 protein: CASSVESGTGARTQYF
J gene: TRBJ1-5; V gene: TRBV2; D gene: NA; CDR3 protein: CASSPVGGGNQPQHF
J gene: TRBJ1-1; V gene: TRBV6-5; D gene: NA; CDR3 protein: CASSTSGGRTEAFF
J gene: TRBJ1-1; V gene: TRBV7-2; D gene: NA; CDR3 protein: CASSLAWGGVTEAFF
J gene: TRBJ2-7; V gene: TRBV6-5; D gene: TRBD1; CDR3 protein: CASRKDREHEQYF
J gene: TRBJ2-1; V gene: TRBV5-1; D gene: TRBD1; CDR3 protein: CASSFDGQVPLNEQFF
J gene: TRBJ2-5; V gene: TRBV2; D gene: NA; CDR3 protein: CASSETGKETQYF
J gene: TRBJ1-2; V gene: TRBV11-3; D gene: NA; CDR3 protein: CASSLDGIYGYTF
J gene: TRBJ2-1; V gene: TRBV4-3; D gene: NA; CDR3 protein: CASSHQTVDNEQFF
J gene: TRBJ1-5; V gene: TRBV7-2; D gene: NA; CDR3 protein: CASSSQTWSNQPQHF
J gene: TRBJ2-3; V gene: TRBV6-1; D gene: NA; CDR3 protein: CASSEAFGTQYF
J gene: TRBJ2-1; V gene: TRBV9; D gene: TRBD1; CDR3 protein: CASSVGGTGGEQFF
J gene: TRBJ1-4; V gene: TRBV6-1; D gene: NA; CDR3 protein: CASSEATAWTNEKLFF
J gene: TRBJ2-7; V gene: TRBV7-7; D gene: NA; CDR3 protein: CASSLGGASEQYF
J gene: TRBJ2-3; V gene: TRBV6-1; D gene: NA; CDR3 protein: CASSEAYPTDTQYF
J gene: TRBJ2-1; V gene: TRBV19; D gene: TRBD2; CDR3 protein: CASSLTTSGDNEQFF
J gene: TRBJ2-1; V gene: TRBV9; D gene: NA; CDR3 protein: CASSVGTGTSYNEQFF
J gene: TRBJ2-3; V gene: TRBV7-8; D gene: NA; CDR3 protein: CASSLLEDTQYF
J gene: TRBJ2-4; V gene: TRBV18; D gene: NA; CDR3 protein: CASSPGNSEGNIQYF